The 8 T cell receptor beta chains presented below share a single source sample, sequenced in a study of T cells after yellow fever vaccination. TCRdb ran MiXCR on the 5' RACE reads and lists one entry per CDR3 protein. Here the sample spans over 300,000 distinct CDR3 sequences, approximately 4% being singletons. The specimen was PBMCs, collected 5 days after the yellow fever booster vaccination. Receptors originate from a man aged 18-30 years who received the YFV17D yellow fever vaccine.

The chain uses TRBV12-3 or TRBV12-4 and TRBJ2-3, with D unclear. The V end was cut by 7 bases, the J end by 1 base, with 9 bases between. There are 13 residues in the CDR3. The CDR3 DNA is TGTGCCAGCACTATTCGCGGCACAGATACGCAGTATTTT. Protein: CASTIRGTDTQYF.

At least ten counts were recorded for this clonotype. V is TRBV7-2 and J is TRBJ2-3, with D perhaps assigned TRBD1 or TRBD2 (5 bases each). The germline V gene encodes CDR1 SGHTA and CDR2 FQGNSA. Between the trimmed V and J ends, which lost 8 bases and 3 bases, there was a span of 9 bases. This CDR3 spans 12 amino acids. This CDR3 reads CASSGATDTQYF. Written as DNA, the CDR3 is TGTGCCAGCTCCGGGGCGACAGATACGCAGTATTTT.

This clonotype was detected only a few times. This chain's CDR3 is CASSVRGSGETQYF. The DNA for the CDR3 is TGTGCCAGCAGCGTAAGGGGTTCGGGAGAGACCCAGTACTTC. This sequence joins TRBV9 and TRBJ2-5; tentative D call: TRBD1 (5 bases). The CDR3 spans 14 residues. The V gene's germline CDR1 is SGDLS and CDR2 YYNGEE. Trimming shortened V by 1 base and J by 4 bases, and 11 bases separated the two germline ends.

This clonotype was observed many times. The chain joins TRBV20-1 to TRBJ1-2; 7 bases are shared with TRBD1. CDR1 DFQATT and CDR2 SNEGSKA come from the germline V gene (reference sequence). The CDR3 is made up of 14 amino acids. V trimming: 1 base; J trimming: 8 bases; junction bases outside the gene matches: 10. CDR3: CSARGRRQGFGYTF. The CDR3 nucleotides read TGCAGTGCTAGAGGCCGACGACAGGGATTCGGCTACACCTTC.

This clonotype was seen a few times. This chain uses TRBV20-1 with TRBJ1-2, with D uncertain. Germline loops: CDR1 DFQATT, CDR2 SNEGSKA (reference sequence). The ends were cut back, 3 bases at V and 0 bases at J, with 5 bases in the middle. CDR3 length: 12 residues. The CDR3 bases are TGCAGTGCTAGGGACCCTAACTATGGCTACACCTTC. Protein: CSARDPNYGYTF.

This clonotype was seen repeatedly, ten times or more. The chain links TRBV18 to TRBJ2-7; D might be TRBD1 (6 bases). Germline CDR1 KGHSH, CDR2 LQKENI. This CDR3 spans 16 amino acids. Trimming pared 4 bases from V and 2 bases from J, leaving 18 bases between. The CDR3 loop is CASSLRTGLRPYEQYF. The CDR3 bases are TGTGCCAGCTCACTCCGAACAGGGTTAAGGCCCTACGAGCAGTACTTC.

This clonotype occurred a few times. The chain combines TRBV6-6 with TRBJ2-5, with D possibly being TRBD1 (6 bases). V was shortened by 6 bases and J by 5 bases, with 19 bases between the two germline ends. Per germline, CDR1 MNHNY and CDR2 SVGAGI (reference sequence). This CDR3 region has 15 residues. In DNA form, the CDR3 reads TGTGCCAGCAGCCGCCCGACAGGAACCCGGGAGACCCAGTACTTC. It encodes CASSRPTGTRETQYF.

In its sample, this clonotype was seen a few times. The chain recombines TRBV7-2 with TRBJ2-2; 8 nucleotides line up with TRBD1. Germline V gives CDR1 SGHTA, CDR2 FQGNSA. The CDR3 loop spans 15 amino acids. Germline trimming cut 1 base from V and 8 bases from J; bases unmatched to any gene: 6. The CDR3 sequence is CASSLVPRGLGELFF. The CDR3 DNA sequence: TGTGCCAGCAGCTTAGTACCCAGGGGGCTGGGGGAGCTGTTTTTT.